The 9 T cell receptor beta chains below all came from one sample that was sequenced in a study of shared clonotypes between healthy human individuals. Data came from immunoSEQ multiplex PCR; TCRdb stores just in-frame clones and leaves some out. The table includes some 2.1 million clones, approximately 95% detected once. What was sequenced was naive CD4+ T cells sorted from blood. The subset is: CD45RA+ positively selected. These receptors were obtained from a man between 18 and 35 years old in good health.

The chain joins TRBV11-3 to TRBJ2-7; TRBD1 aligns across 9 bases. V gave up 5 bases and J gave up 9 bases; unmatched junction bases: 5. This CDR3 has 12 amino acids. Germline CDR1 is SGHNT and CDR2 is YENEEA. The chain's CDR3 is CASSLDRGRQYF. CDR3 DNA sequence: TGTGCCAGCAGCCTCGACAGGGGGAGGCAGTACTTC.

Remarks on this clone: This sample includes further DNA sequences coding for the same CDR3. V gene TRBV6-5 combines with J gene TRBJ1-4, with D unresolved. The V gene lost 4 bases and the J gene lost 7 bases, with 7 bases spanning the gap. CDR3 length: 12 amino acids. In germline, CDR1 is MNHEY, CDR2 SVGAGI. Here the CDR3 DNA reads TGTGCCAGCAGTTCCCCGGGTGAAAAACTGTTTTTT. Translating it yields CASSSPGEKLFF.

Here the CDR3 reads CASRPIDWYGYTF. For the CDR3, the DNA is TGTGCAAGTCGCCCCATAGACTGGTATGGCTACACCTTC. This sequence joins TRBV12-2 and TRBJ1-2. TRBV12-2 is a recognized pseudogene. The CDR3 is made up of 13 amino acids.

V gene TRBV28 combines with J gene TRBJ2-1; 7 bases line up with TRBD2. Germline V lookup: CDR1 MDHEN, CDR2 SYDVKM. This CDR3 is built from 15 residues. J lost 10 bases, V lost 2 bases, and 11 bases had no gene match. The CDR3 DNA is TGTGCCAGCAGTTTAATGGCGCTAGGGAGGGAGGAGCAGTTCTTC. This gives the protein CASSLMALGREEQFF. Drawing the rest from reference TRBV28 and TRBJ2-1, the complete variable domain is DVKVTQSSRYLVKRTGEKVFLECVQDMDHENMFWYRQDPGLGLRLIYFSYDVKMKEKGDIPEGYSVSREKKERFSLILESASTNQTSMYLCASSLMALGREEQFFGPGTRLTVL.

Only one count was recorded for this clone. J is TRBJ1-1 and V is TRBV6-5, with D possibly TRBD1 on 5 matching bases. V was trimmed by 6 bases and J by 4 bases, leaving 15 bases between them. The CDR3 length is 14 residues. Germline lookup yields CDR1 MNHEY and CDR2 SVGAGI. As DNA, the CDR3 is TGTGCCAGCAGCCTAAGGGCAGGGAGCACTGAAGCTTTCTTT. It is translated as CASSLRAGSTEAFF.

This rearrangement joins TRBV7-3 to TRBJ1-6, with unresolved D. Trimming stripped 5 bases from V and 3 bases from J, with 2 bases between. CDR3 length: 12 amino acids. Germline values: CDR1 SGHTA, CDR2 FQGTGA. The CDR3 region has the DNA TGTGCCAGCAGCCTCTATAATTCACCCCTCCACTTT. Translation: CASSLYNSPLHF.

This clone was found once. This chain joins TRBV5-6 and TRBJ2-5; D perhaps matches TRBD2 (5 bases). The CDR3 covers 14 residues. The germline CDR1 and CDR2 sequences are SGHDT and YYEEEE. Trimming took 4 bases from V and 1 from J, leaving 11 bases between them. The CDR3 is CASSGYRGQETQYF. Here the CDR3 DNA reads TGTGCCAGCAGCGGCTACCGGGGCCAAGAGACCCAGTACTTC.

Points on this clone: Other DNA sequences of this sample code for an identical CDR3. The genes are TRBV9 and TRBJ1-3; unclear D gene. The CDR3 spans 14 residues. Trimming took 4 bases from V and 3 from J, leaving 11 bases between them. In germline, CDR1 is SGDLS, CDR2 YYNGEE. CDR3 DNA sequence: TGTGCCAGCAGCCCACGACAAGGTGGAAACACCATATATTTT. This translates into CASSPRQGGNTIYF.

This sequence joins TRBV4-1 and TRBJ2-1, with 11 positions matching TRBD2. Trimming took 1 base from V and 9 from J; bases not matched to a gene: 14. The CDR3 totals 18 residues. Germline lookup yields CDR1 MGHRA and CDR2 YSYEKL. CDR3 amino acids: CASSQGSSVLAGVIEQFF. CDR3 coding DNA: TGCGCCAGCAGCCAAGGAAGTAGTGTACTAGCGGGGGTTATTGAGCAGTTCTTC.